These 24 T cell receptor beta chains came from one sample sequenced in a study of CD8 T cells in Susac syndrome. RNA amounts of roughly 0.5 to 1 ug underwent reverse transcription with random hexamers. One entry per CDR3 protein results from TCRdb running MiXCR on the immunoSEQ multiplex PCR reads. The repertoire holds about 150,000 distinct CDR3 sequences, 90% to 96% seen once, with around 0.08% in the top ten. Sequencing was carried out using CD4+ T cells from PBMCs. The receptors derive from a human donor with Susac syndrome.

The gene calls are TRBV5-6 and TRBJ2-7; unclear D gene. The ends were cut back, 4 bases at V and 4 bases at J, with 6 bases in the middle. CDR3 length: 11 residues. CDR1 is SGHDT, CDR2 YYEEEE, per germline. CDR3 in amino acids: CASSGRYEQYF. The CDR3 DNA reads TGTGCCAGCAGCGGCAGGTACGAGCAGTACTTC.

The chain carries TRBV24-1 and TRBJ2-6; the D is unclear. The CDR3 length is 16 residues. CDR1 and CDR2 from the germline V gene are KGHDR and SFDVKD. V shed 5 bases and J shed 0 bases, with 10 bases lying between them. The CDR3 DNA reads TGTGCCACCAGTGGGGCCTTTAGCTCTGGGGCCAACGTCCTGACTTTC. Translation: CATSGAFSSGANVLTF.

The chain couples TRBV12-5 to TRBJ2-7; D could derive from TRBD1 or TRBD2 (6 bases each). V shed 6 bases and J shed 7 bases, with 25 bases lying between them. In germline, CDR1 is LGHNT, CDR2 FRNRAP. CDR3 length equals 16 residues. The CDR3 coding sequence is TGTGCTAGTGGCCCACCCTCTTCGGGGGCCTCTGGGGAGCAGTACTTC. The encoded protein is CASGPPSSGASGEQYF.

CDR3 region: CASSPAASGGTDTQYF. The CDR3 DNA is TGTGCCAGCAGTCCCGCGGCATCAGGGGGCACAGATACGCAGTATTTT. V usage is TRBV12-3 or TRBV12-4 and J usage is TRBJ2-3, with a tentative D call TRBD1 (6 bases). This CDR3 has 16 residues. V lost 5 bases, J lost 1 base, and 16 bases lay in between.

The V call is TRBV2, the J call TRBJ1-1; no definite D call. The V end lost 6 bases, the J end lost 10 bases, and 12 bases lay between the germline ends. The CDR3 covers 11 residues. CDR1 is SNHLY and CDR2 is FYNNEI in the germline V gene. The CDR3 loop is CASRIYKGAFF. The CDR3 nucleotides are TGTGCCAGCAGAATATATAAAGGAGCTTTCTTT.

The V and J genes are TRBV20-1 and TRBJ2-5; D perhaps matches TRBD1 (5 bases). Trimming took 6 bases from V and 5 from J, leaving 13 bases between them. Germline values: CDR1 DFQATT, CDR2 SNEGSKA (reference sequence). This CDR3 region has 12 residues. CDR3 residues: CSATDPEETQYF. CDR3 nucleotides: TGCAGTGCGACAGACCCCGAGGAGACCCAGTACTTC.

CDR3 sequence reads: CASSSYRGGNQPQHF. As DNA, the CDR3 is TGTGCCAGCAGTTCTTACAGGGGTGGCAATCAGCCCCAGCATTTT. V is TRBV6-6 and J is TRBJ1-5, with 7 bases lining up with TRBD1. J was trimmed by 2 bases and V by 4 bases; bases with no gene match: 5. The length of the CDR3 is 15 residues. CDR1 is MNHNY, CDR2 SVGAGI, per germline (reference sequence).

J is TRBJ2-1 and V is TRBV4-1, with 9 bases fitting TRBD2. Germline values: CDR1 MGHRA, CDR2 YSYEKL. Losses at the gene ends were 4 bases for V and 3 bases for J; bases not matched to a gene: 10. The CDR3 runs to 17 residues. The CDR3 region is CASSLSGGRSRYNEQFF. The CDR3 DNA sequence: TGCGCCAGCAGCCTTAGCGGGGGCCGAAGCCGCTACAATGAGCAGTTCTTC.

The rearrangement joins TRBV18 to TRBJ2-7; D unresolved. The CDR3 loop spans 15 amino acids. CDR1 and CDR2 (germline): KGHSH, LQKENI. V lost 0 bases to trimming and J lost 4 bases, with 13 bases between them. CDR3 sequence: CASSPPSRSAYEQYF. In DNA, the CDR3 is TGTGCCAGCTCACCACCCTCCAGGTCAGCGTACGAGCAGTACTTC.

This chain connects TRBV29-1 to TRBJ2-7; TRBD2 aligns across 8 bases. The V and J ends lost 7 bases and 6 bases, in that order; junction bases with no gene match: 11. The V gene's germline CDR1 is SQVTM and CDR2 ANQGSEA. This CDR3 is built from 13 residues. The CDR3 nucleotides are TGCAGCGCCGCCCCCGGGGGGGGGCTCGAGCAGTACTTC. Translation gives CSAAPGGGLEQYF.

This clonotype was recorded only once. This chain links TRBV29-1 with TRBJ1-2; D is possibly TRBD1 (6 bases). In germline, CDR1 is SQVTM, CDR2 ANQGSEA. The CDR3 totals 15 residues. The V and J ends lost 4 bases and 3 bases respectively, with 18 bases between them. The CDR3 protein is CSVGLLDRPHYGYTF. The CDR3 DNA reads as TGCAGCGTTGGGCTCCTGGACAGACCCCACTATGGCTACACCTTC.

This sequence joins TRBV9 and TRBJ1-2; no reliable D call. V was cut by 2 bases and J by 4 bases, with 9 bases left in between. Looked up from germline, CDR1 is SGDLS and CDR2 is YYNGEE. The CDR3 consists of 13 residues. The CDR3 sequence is CASSVAASYGYTF. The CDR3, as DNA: TGTGCCAGCAGCGTCGCAGCCAGCTATGGCTACACCTTC. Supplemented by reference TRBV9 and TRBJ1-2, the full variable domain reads DSGVTQTPKHLITATGQRVTLRCSPRSGDLSVYWYQQSLDQGLQFLIQYYNGEERAKGNILERFSAQQFPDLHSELNLSSLELGDSALYFCASSVAASYGYTFGSGTRLTVV.

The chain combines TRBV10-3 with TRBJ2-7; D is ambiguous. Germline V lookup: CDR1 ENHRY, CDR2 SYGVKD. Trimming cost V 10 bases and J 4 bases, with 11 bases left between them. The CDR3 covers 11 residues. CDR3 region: CATGPTYEQYF. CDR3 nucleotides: TGTGCCACCGGACCCACGTACGAGCAGTACTTC.

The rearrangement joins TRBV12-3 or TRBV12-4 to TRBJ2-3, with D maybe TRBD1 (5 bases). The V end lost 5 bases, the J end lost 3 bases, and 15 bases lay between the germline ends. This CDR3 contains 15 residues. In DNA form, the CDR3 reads TGTGCCAGCAGTATACAGAAGGGGCCGACAGATACGCAGTATTTT. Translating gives CASSIQKGPTDTQYF.

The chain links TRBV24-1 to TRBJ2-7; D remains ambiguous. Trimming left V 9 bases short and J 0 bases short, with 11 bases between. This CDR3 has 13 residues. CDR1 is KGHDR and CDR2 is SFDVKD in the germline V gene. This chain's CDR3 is CATPLRSSYEQYF. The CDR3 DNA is TGTGCCACCCCACTTCGGTCCTCCTACGAGCAGTACTTC.

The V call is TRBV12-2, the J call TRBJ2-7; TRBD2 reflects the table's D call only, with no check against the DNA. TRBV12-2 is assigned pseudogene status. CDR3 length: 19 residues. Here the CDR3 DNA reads TGTGCAAGTCGCCCCCGACTAGCGGGAGAAGGAGAAGGGTCCTACGAGCAGTACTTC. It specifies CASRPRLAGEGEGSYEQYF.

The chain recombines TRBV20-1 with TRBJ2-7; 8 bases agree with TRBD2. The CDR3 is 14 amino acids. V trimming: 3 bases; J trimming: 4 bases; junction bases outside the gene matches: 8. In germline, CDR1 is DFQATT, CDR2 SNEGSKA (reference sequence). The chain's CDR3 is CSASERGFGYEQYF. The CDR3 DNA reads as TGCAGTGCTAGTGAGCGGGGGTTTGGGTACGAGCAGTACTTC.

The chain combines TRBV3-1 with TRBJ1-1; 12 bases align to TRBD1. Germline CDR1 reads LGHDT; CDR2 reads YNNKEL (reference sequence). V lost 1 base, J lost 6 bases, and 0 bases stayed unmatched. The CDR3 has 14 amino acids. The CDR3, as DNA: TGTGCCAGCAGCCAAGGGGACAGGGGGCCTGAAGCTTTCTTT. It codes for CASSQGDRGPEAFF.

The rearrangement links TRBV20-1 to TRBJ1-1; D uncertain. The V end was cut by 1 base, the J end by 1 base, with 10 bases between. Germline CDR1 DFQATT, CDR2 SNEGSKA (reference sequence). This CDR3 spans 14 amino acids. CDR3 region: CSARVLGKNTEAFF. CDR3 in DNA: TGCAGTGCTAGAGTCTTAGGGAAGAACACTGAAGCTTTCTTT.

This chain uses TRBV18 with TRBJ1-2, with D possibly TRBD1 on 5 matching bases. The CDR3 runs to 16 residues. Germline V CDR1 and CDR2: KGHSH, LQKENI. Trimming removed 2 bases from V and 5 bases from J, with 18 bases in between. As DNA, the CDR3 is TGTGCCAGCTCACCATCGGAGAGGGACTTGGTATATGGCTACACCTTC. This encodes CASSPSERDLVYGYTF.

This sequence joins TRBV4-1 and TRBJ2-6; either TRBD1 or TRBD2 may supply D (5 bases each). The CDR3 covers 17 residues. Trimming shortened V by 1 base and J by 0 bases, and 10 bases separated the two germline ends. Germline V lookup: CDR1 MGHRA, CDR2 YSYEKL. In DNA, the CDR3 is TGCGCCAGCAGCCAAGGGCAGGGACGCTCTGGGGCCAACGTCCTGACTTTC. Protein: CASSQGQGRSGANVLTF.

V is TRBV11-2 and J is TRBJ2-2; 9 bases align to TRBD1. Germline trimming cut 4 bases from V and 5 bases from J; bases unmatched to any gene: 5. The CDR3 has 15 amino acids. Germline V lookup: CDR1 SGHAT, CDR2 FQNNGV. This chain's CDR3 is CASSSTGGRTGELFF. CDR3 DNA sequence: TGTGCCAGCAGCTCGACAGGGGGACGGACCGGGGAGCTGTTTTTT.

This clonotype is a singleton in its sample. CDR3 coding DNA: TGCAGTGCTAGATGGGGACCCGGGGAGCTGTTTTTT. Translating it yields CSARWGPGELFF. The chain has TRBV20-1 and TRBJ2-2; TRBD1 or TRBD2 may be the D gene (5 bases each). Looked up from germline, CDR1 is DFQATT and CDR2 is SNEGSKA (reference sequence). V gave up 2 bases and J gave up 6 bases, with 7 bases separating them. This CDR3 has 12 amino acids.

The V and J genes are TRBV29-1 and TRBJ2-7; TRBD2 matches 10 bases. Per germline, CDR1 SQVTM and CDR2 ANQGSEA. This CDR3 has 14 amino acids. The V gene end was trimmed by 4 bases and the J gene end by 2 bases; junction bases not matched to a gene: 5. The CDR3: CSVVSGRLAYEQYF. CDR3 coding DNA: TGCAGCGTTGTTAGCGGGAGGCTAGCCTACGAGCAGTACTTC.